The 14 T cell receptor beta chains below were found in one sample sequenced in a study of technical replicates of blood from four donors. Assay: immunoSEQ multiplex PCR; the TCRdb copy retains only in-frame clones and omits some. The sample includes more than 45,000 clones, 90% to 95% of them seen just once. The specimen sequenced was PBMCs. Receptor source: a human donor in good health. Some clones in this sample may be carry-over from other donors' samples.

The chain is built from TRBV7-2 and TRBJ2-3, with a possible D match to TRBD2 (5 bases). The V end was cut by 0 bases, the J end by 3 bases, with 13 bases between. The CDR3 runs to 16 residues. Germline CDR1 SGHTA, CDR2 FQGNSA. CDR3 DNA sequence: TGTGCCAGCAGCTTAGCGCCAGCGGTTAAGACAGATACGCAGTATTTT. Its protein product is CASSLAPAVKTDTQYF.

The CDR3: CASSAGAGLAGEYEQYF. Here the CDR3 DNA reads TGTGCCAGTAGTGCCGGGGCGGGGCTAGCGGGAGAATACGAGCAGTACTTC. The V gene is TRBV19, the J gene TRBJ2-7, with 10 positions matching TRBD2. This CDR3 spans 17 amino acids. V dropped 5 bases and J dropped 4; count of bases not matched to a gene: 14. CDR1 is LNHDA, CDR2 SQIVND, per germline (reference sequence).

The J gene is TRBJ2-7, the V gene TRBV7-9, with D hard to call. V lost 1 base and J lost 6, with 10 bases in between. Germline values: CDR1 SEHNR, CDR2 FQNEAQ (reference sequence). The CDR3 spans 13 residues. CDR3 sequence: CASSLGAVPEQYF. The CDR3 DNA sequence: TGTGCCAGCAGCTTAGGGGCAGTTCCCGAGCAGTACTTC.

This clone was seen a single time. This chain joins TRBV4-3 and TRBJ2-5; 11 bases align to TRBD2. V lost 0 bases to trimming and J lost 5 bases; unmatched junction nucleotides: 17. The CDR3 covers 20 residues. Germline assignment: CDR1 LGHNA and CDR2 YSLEER. The CDR3 spells CASSQDPISSGGSLWETQYF. The CDR3 DNA sequence: TGCGCCAGCAGCCAAGATCCCATATCTAGCGGGGGGAGTCTATGGGAGACCCAGTACTTC.

This clone was found once. The chain has TRBV7-2 and TRBJ1-1; D may be TRBD1 (6 bases). V lost 5 bases to trimming and J lost 10 bases, with 17 bases between them. Germline values: CDR1 SGHTA, CDR2 FQGNSA. CDR3 length: 13 residues. The CDR3 DNA reads TGTGCCAGCAGCCTGATAATGGACAGCATAGCTTTCTTT. Translation gives CASSLIMDSIAFF.

The V and J genes are TRBV11-2 and TRBJ2-7; 7 nucleotides line up with TRBD1. The CDR3 extends over 14 amino acids. Losses at the gene ends were 7 bases for V and 7 bases for J; bases not matched to a gene: 13. Germline-derived CDR1 and CDR2 are SGHAT and FQNNGV. CDR3 amino acids: CASTSDRVISEQYF. The DNA for the CDR3 is TGTGCCAGCACCAGTGACAGGGTAATAAGTGAGCAGTACTTC.

This chain joins TRBV4-3 and TRBJ2-7; tentatively, D is TRBD2 (5 bases). Germline V gives CDR1 LGHNA, CDR2 YSLEER. The CDR3 has 13 amino acids. Trimming cost V 1 base and J 4 bases, with 8 bases left between them. CDR3 nucleotide sequence: TGCGCCAGCAGCCAAGGGGAGACGTACGAGCAGTACTTC. Encoded protein: CASSQGETYEQYF.

J is TRBJ2-5 and V is TRBV6-1; D remains ambiguous. V lost 7 bases and J 4 bases, leaving 19 bases between the germline ends. The CDR3 is 15 amino acids. The germline CDR1 and CDR2 sequences are MNHNS and SASEGT. This chain's CDR3 is CASTLKGGVPETQYF. The CDR3 region has the DNA TGTGCCAGCACCCTCAAAGGTGGAGTCCCAGAGACCCAGTACTTC.

V gene TRBV9 combines with J gene TRBJ2-6, with 7 bases aligning to TRBD1. V shed 4 bases and J 4 bases; nucleotides not matched to a gene: 8. CDR1 and CDR2 from the germline V gene are SGDLS and YYNGEE. The CDR3 length is 16 residues. CDR3 sequence: CASSTRQGAGANVLTF. The CDR3 DNA follows: TGTGCCAGCAGCACTCGACAGGGTGCCGGGGCCAACGTCCTGACTTTC.

This rearrangement joins TRBV19 to TRBJ1-4; D remains ambiguous. This CDR3 region has 14 residues. The V end lost 11 bases, the J end lost 0 bases, and 13 bases lay between the germline ends. Germline CDR1 reads LNHDA; CDR2 reads SQIVND (reference sequence). This chain's CDR3 is CASKNPATNEKLFF. CDR3 coding DNA: TGTGCCTCAAAAAATCCAGCAACTAATGAAAAACTGTTTTTT.

The rearrangement uses TRBV27 and TRBJ2-1; perhaps TRBD1 as D (7 bases). This CDR3 comprises 15 residues. CDR1 is MNHEY, CDR2 SMNVEV, per germline (reference sequence). Between the trimmed V and J ends, which lost 1 base and 6 bases, there was a span of 13 bases. CDR3 DNA: TGTGCCAGCAGTTTATGGCAGGGGGGAAGCAATGAGCAGTTCTTC. This sequence encodes CASSLWQGGSNEQFF.

This chain joins TRBV7-2 and TRBJ2-2, with 11 nucleotides matching TRBD1. Trimming at V came to 1 base and at J to 4 bases, leaving 2 bases not matched to a gene. The CDR3 is 16 residues long. Germline CDR1 SGHTA, CDR2 FQGNSA. The CDR3 region has the DNA TGTGCCAGCAGCTTAGATGGGACAGGGGGCACCGGGGAGCTGTTTTTT. Its protein is CASSLDGTGGTGELFF.

The J gene is TRBJ1-2, the V gene TRBV4-3; no definite D call. Germline V gives CDR1 LGHNA, CDR2 YSLEER. The CDR3 is 14 residues long. Between the trimmed V and J ends, which lost 0 bases and 5 bases, there was a span of 10 bases. The CDR3, as DNA: TGCGCCAGCAGCCAAGATTGGAGGGCGTATGGCTACACCTTC. Its protein product is CASSQDWRAYGYTF.

The V call is TRBV29-1, the J call TRBJ1-2; D remains ambiguous. Germline V CDR1 and CDR2: SQVTM, ANQGSEA. There are 13 residues in the CDR3. Trimming stripped 4 bases from V and 4 bases from J, with 13 bases between. The CDR3 nucleotides read TGCAGCGTTGGACCCCTGGGCCTCTATGGCTACACCTTC. It encodes CSVGPLGLYGYTF.